This T cell receptor beta chain was profiled in a study of OX40 agonist ivuxolimab in advanced cancers. Regarding the study as a whole: Among the lowest peripheral clonal expansion occurred in 0.1-3.0 mg/kg partial responders.

Assay: immunoSEQ multiplex PCR; the TCRdb copy retains only in-frame clones and omits some. The data hold tens of thousands of clones, with about 85% observed a single time. Systemic immunosuppression or autoimmune disease history was grounds to exclude patients. Regarding this clone: The antigen is undetermined.

The V gene's germline CDR1 is MNHEY and CDR2 SVGAGI. The length of the CDR3 is 14 residues. V lost 5 bases to trimming and J lost 6 bases, with 11 bases between them. This clonotype originated in an adult with an advanced solid tumor such as melanoma, head and neck, liver or kidney cancer. The sequenced sample was CD4+ or CD8+ T cells sorted from blood, obtained in a trial of the OX40 agonist ivuxolimab. The V gene is TRBV6-5, the J gene TRBJ1-6; TRBD1 might be the D (5 bases). The CDR3 bases are TGTGCCAGCAGTGGGGCAGGTGGTAATTCACCCCTCCACTTT. It encodes CASSGAGGNSPLHF.